The T cell receptor (beta chain) described here comes from a study of blood T cell repertoires in COVID-19. This clone showed up just a few times. Germline V CDR1 and CDR2: SGHAT, FQDESV (reference sequence). With V trimmed by 1 base and J by 4 bases, 8 bases remained unmatched. The CDR3 sequence is 16 residues long. Clones were sequenced by immunoSEQ multiplex PCR, and TCRdb holds only the in-frame ones, with some missing. The repertoire holds 170,000 or so clones, with around four fifths as singletons. The sequencing sample was made of peripheral blood. The sequence was collected from a middle-aged woman with COVID-19, enrolled during active disease. J is TRBJ2-3 and V is TRBV11-1, with TRBD1 identical over 7 bases. The CDR3 DNA reads as TGTGCCAGCAGCTTAGAAGGGGGCGGTCGTGCAGATACGCAGTATTTT. The encoded protein is CASSLEGGGRADTQYF.